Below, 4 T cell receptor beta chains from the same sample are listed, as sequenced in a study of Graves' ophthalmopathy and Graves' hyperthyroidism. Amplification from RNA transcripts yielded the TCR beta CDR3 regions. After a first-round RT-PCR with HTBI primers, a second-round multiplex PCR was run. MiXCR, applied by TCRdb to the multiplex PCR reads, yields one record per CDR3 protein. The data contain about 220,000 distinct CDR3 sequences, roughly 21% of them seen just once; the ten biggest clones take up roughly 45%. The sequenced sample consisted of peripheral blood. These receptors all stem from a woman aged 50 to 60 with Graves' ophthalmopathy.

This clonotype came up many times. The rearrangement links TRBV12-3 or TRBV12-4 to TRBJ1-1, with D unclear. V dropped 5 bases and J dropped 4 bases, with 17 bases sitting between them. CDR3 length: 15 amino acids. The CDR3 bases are TGTGCCAGCAGTCCGCGAGTGGGGTCGACCACTGAAGCTTTCTTT. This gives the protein CASSPRVGSTTEAFF.

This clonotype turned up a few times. CDR3 sequence: CSARDMRSGNIAKNIQYF. CDR3 in DNA: TGCAGTGCTAGAGATATGAGGAGCGGTAATATAGCCAAAAACATTCAGTACTTC. This chain connects TRBV20-1 to TRBJ2-4; D may be TRBD2 (5 bases). Germline V gene data show CDR1 as DFQATT and CDR2 as SNEGSKA (reference sequence). V lost 0 bases, J lost 0 bases, and 18 bases lay in between. The CDR3 consists of 18 residues.

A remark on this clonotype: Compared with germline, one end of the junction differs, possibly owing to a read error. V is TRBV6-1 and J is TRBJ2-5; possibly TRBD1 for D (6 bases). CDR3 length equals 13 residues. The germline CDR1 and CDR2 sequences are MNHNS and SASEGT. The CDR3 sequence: CASRRGGQETPYF. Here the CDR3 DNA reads TGTGCCAGCAGACGTGGGGGCCAAGAGACCCCGTACTTC.

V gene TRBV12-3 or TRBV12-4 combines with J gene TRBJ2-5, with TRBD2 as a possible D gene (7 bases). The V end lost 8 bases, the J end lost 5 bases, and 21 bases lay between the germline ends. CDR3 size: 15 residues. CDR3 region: CASGVPGLGGETQYF. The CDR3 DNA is TGTGCCAGCGGGGTTCCCGGACTAGGGGGGGAGACCCAGTACTTC.